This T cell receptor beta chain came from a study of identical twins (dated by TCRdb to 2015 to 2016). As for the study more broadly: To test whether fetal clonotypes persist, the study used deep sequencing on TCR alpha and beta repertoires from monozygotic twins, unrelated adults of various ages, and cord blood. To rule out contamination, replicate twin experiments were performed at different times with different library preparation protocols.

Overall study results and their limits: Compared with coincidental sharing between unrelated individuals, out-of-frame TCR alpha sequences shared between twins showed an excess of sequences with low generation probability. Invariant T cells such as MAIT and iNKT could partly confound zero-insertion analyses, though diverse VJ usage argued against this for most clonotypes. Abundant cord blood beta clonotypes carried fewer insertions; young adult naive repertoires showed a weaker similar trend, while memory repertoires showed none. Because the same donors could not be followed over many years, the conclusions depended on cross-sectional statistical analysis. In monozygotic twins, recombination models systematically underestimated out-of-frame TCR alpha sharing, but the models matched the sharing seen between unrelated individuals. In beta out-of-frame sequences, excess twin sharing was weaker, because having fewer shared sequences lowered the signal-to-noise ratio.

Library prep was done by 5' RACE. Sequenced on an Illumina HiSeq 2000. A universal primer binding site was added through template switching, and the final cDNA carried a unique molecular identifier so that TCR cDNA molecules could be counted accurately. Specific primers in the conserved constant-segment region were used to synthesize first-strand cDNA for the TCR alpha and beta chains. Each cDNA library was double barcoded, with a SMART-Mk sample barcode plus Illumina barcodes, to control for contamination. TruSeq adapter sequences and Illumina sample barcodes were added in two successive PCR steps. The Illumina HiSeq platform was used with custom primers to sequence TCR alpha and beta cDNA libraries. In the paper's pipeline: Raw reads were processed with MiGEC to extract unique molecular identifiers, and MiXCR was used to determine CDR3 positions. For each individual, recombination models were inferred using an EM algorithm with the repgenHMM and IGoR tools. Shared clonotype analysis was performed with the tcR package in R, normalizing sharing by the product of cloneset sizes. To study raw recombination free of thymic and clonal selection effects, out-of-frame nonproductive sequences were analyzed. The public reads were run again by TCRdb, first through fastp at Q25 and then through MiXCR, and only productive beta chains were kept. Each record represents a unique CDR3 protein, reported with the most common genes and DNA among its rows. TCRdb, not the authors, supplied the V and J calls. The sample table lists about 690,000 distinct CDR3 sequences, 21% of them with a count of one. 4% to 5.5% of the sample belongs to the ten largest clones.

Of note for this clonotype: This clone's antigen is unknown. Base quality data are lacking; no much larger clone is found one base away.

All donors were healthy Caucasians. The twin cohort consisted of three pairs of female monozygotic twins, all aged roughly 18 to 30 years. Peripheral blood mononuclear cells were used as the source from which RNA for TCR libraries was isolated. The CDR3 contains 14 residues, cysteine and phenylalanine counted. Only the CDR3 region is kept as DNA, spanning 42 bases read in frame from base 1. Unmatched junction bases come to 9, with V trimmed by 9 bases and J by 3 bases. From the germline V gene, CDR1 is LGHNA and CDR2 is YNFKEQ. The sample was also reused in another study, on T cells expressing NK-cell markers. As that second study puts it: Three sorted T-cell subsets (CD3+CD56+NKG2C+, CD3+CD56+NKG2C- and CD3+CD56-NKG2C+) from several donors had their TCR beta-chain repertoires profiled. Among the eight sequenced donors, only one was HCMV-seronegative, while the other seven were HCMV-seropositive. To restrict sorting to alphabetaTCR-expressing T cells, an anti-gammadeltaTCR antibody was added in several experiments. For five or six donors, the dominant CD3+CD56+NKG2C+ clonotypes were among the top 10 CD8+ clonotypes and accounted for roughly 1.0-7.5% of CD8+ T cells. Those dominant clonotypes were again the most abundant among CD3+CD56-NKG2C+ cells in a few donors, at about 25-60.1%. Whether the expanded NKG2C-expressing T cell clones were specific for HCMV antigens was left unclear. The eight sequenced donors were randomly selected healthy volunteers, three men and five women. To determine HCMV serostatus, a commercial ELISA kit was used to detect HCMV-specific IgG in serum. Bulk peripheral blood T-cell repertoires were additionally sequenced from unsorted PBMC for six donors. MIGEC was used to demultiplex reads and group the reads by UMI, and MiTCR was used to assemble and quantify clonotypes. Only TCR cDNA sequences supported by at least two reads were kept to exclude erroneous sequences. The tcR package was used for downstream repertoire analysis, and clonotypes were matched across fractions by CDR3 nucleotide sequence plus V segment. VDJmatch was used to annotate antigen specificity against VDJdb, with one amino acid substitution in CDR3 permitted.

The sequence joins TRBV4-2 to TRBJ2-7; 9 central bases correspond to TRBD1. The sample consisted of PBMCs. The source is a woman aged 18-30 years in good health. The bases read TGTGCCAGTTCGACCGGGACAGGGCGCTACGAGCAGTACTTC. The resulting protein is CASSTGTGRYEQYF.